Following are 29 T cell receptor beta chains from one sample sequenced in a study of shared clonotypes between healthy human individuals. TCRdb keeps only in-frame clones here, not all; method: immunoSEQ multiplex PCR. The sample carries 2 million to 2.5 million clones, approximately 95% recorded once. The source material was naive CD4+ T cells sorted from blood. Subset reported: CD45RA+ positively selected. These receptors were taken from a young man in good health.

The chain uses TRBV11-2 and TRBJ1-1, with D possibly being TRBD1 (5 bases). V was clipped by 7 bases and J by 5 bases, with 20 bases between them. The CDR3 runs 15 residues. Germline V lookup: CDR1 SGHAT, CDR2 FQNNGV. The CDR3 loop is CASIPPPGRGTEAFF. The CDR3 DNA reads TGTGCCAGCATCCCCCCCCCAGGGAGAGGGACTGAAGCTTTCTTT.

The genes are TRBV9 and TRBJ1-6; weak D call: TRBD1 (6 bases). The CDR3 sequence is 18 residues long. The germline V gene encodes CDR1 SGDLS and CDR2 YYNGEE. The germline V and J ends were trimmed by 0 bases and 0 bases, with 13 bases remaining between them. CDR3 in amino acids: CASSVEGGLGSYNSPLHF. As DNA, the CDR3 is TGTGCCAGCAGCGTAGAGGGGGGCCTGGGCTCCTATAATTCACCCCTCCACTTT. Complete variable domain (other parts from reference TRBV9 and TRBJ1-6): DSGVTQTPKHLITATGQRVTLRCSPRSGDLSVYWYQQSLDQGLQFLIQYYNGEERAKGNILERFSAQQFPDLHSELNLSSLELGDSALYFCASSVEGGLGSYNSPLHFGNGTRLTVT.

This chain links TRBV19 with TRBJ2-7, with D maybe TRBD1 (5 bases). The V end lost 1 base, the J end lost 1 base, and 8 bases lay between the germline ends. This CDR3 spans 14 amino acids. Germline values: CDR1 LNHDA, CDR2 SQIVND (reference sequence). In DNA, the CDR3 is TGTGCCAGTAGTATAGCGGACAAATCCTACGAGCAGTACTTC. It codes for CASSIADKSYEQYF.

V gene TRBV6-1 combines with J gene TRBJ1-1; D not certain. Trimming shortened V by 3 bases and J by 1 base, and 6 bases separated the two germline ends. The CDR3 spans 13 residues. Germline-derived CDR1 and CDR2 are MNHNS and SASEGT. The CDR3, as DNA: TGTGCCAGCAGTGACCAGCAGAACACTGAAGCTTTCTTT. Protein sequence: CASSDQQNTEAFF.

Note on this clone: Other DNA sequences in this specimen translate into the identical CDR3. The rearrangement joins TRBV5-1 to TRBJ1-2; 8 bases fit TRBD1. CDR3 size: 15 residues. V lost 0 bases, J lost 4 bases, and 5 bases stayed unmatched. Germline V gene lookup returns CDR1 SGHRS and CDR2 YFSETQ. The CDR3: CASSLEGQALYGYTF. Here the CDR3 DNA reads TGCGCCAGCAGCTTGGAGGGACAGGCACTCTATGGCTACACCTTC.

The genes are TRBV27 and TRBJ2-1; D is unclear. The CDR3 length is 14 residues. CDR1 MNHEY and CDR2 SMNVEV come from the germline V gene (reference sequence). Trimming removed 6 bases from V and 6 bases from J, with 15 bases in between. CDR3 protein: CASRDKTWSNEQFF. The CDR3 bases are TGTGCCAGCAGGGATAAGACCTGGTCCAATGAGCAGTTCTTC.

The CDR3 protein is CAKTRGSGNTIYF. Here the CDR3 DNA reads TGCGCCAAAACGAGGGGCTCTGGAAACACCATATATTTT. The rearrangement joins TRBV10-1 to TRBJ1-3, with D possibly matching TRBD1 (5 bases). Germline V gives CDR1 WNHNN, CDR2 SYGVQD (reference sequence). This CDR3 comprises 13 residues. Trimming took 10 bases from V and 0 from J, leaving 10 bases between them.

Comment on this clone: Other DNA sequences from this sample encode an identical CDR3 as well. The rearrangement links TRBV7-2 to TRBJ2-1, with unresolved D. The CDR3 has 14 residues. Germline V gene sequence: CDR1 SGHTA, CDR2 FQGNSA. Trimming cost V 1 base and J 2 bases, with 6 bases left between them. CDR3 sequence reads: CASSLDSTYNEQFF. DNA for the CDR3: TGTGCCAGCAGCTTAGATTCCACCTACAATGAGCAGTTCTTC. Full variable domain (missing parts from reference TRBV7-2 and TRBJ2-1): GAGVSQSPSNKVTEKGKDVELRCDPISGHTALYWYRQSLGQGLEFLIYFQGNSAPDKSGLPSDRFSAERTGGSVSTLTIQRTQQEDSAVYLCASSLDSTYNEQFFGPGTRLTVL.

The rearrangement links TRBV7-9 to TRBJ2-5; D is undetermined. This CDR3 has 14 amino acids. V shed 1 base and J shed 4 bases, with 10 bases lying between them. From germline, CDR1 is SEHNR and CDR2 FQNEAQ (reference sequence). CDR3: CASSLGSHRETQYF. DNA of the CDR3: TGTGCCAGCAGCTTAGGTTCCCATAGAGAGACCCAGTACTTC.

The gene calls are TRBV18 and TRBJ2-7; 9 bases map to TRBD1. Germline CDR1 is KGHSH and CDR2 is LQKENI. V dropped 6 bases and J dropped 5; count of bases not matched to a gene: 11. The CDR3 covers 15 residues. This CDR3 is CASSLTGTGIHEQYF. The CDR3 DNA reads TGTGCCAGCTCCTTGACCGGGACAGGGATCCACGAGCAGTACTTC.

This clone was detected once. The genes are TRBV6-6 and TRBJ2-7; perhaps TRBD1 as D (5 bases). Germline values: CDR1 MNHNY, CDR2 SVGAGI (reference sequence). The CDR3 length is 14 residues. V lost 0 bases to trimming and J lost 6 bases, with 12 bases between them. The CDR3 loop is CASSYSSGAVEQYF. The CDR3 bases are TGTGCCAGCAGTTACTCGAGTGGGGCGGTCGAGCAGTACTTC.

The chain combines TRBV19 with TRBJ2-2; 9 nucleotides agree with TRBD1. The germline gives CDR1 LNHDA, CDR2 SQIVND (reference sequence). The CDR3 contains 16 residues. V trimming: 4 bases; J trimming: 1 base; junction bases outside the gene matches: 4. This CDR3 reads CASSSTGGWNTGELFF. DNA for the CDR3: TGTGCCAGTAGTAGTACAGGGGGCTGGAACACCGGGGAGCTGTTTTTT.

The chain carries TRBV6-1 and TRBJ2-1; D is unresolved. V lost 1 base, J lost 0 bases, and 7 bases lay in between. Germline V gives CDR1 MNHNS, CDR2 SASEGT. The CDR3 length is 15 residues. DNA of the CDR3: TGTGCCAGCAGTGAAGGGGTGGACTCCTACAATGAGCAGTTCTTC. This sequence encodes CASSEGVDSYNEQFF.

The CDR3: CASSLGRLSTEAFF. DNA for the CDR3: TGTGCCAGCAGCTTAGGACGTTTGAGTACTGAAGCTTTCTTT. The rearrangement joins TRBV7-2 to TRBJ1-1; no firm D call. The V end was cut by 1 base, the J end by 5 bases, with 11 bases between. The CDR3 has 14 amino acids. The germline CDR1 and CDR2 sequences are SGHTA and FQGNSA.

This clone was detected only a few times. The J gene is TRBJ2-7, the V gene TRBV4-1; 7 nucleotides agree with TRBD1. This CDR3 is 15 amino acids long. Germline V gives CDR1 MGHRA, CDR2 YSYEKL. The trim removed 3 bases at V and 2 bases at J, leaving 7 bases unmatched. CDR3 DNA: TGCGCCAGCAGCCACCTACAGACAGGGACCTACGAGCAGTACTTC. It specifies CASSHLQTGTYEQYF.

As to this clone: The junction shows a germline mismatch at one end, possibly a read error. This chain connects TRBV7-7 to TRBJ2-2; D unresolved. The CDR3 totals 16 residues. The V gene's germline CDR1 is SSHAT and CDR2 FNYEAQ (reference sequence). The CDR3 is CASSPVRTPDTGELFF. CDR3 coding DNA: TGTGCTAGCAGCCCAGTGCGTACACCCGACACCGGGGAGCTGTTTTTT. Full variable domain (missing parts from reference TRBV7-7 and TRBJ2-2): GAGVSQSPRYKVTKRGQDVTLRCDPISSHATLYWYQQALGQGPEFLTYFNYEAQPDKSGLPSDRFSAERPEGSISTLTIQRTEQRDSAMYRCASSPVRTPDTGELFFGEGSRLTVL.

CDR3 DNA sequence: TGTGCCTGGAGTGTACAGGGTCCCCATGAGCAGTTCTTC. This encodes CAWSVQGPHEQFF. The J gene is TRBJ2-1, the V gene TRBV30, with D maybe TRBD1 (6 bases). V was pared by 0 bases and J by 8 bases, with 11 bases between. CDR1 and CDR2 from the germline V gene are GTSNPN and SVGIG (reference sequence). The CDR3 consists of 13 residues.

The rearrangement joins TRBV7-2 to TRBJ2-7; TRBD1 is a possible D gene (5 bases). CDR3 length equals 16 residues. Germline lookup yields CDR1 SGHTA and CDR2 FQGNSA. Trimming stripped 1 base from V and 5 bases from J, with 18 bases between. The CDR3 region has the DNA TGTGCCAGCAGCTTAGTGCAGGGTCTTACTTCGGACGAGCAGTACTTC. Translation: CASSLVQGLTSDEQYF.

The J gene is TRBJ1-1, the V gene TRBV11-3; 7 bases are shared with TRBD1. J was trimmed by 5 bases and V by 5 bases; bases with no gene match: 5. The CDR3 runs to 13 residues. Germline CDR1 is SGHNT and CDR2 is YENEEA. Written as DNA, the CDR3 is TGTGCCAGCAGCCGGGACAGAGGGACTGAAGCTTTCTTT. It specifies CASSRDRGTEAFF.

DNA of the CDR3: TGCGCCAGCAGGGAGACAAGAGATACGCAGTATTTT. Protein sequence: CASRETRDTQYF. J is TRBJ2-3 and V is TRBV5-1; D unresolved. CDR3 size: 12 residues. Per germline, CDR1 SGHRS and CDR2 YFSETQ. Deletions cut 5 bases from V and 5 bases from J, with 9 bases between. Based on the CDR3 plus reference TRBV5-1 and TRBJ2-3, the full variable domain is KAGVTQTPRYLIKTRGQQVTLSCSPISGHRSVSWYQQTPGQGLQFLFEYFSETQRNKGNFPGRFSGRQFSNSRSEMNVSTLELGDSALYLCASRETRDTQYFGPGTRLTVL.

The gene calls are TRBV19 and TRBJ1-1, with a weak D call TRBD1 (6 bases). The CDR3 has 16 amino acids. Trimming removed 1 base at V and 7 bases at J, with 19 bases between. CDR1 and CDR2 from the germline V gene are LNHDA and SQIVND (reference sequence). As DNA, the CDR3 is TGTGCCAGTAGTATAGGAGGCCCGACAGGCAGCCTTGAAGCTTTCTTT. It specifies CASSIGGPTGSLEAFF.

The V gene is TRBV6-1, the J gene TRBJ2-1; possibly TRBD1 for D (6 bases). V dropped 3 bases and J dropped 4 bases, with 16 bases sitting between them. From germline, CDR1 is MNHNS and CDR2 SASEGT. There are 16 residues in the CDR3. CDR3: CASSDDVGHLYNEQFF. CDR3 DNA sequence: TGTGCCAGCAGTGACGATGTGGGACATCTATACAATGAGCAGTTCTTC.

The V gene is TRBV30, the J gene TRBJ1-2; unclear D gene. The CDR3 runs 13 residues. The germline gives CDR1 GTSNPN, CDR2 SVGIG (reference sequence). V was shortened by 7 bases and J by 7 bases, with 19 bases between the two germline ends. The CDR3 DNA reads as TGTGCCTTTCGTTCCCCGTCCGGACCTGGCTACACCTTC. This gives the protein CAFRSPSGPGYTF.

J is TRBJ2-1 and V is TRBV28, with D perhaps TRBD2 (5 bases). The CDR3 runs to 12 residues. Germline loops: CDR1 MDHEN, CDR2 SYDVKM. V gave up 10 bases and J gave up 12 bases, with 19 bases separating them. As DNA, the CDR3 is TGTGCCATCCAGGACTCCCTCGGAGCGCAGTTCTTC. This translates into CAIQDSLGAQFF.

This chain joins TRBV7-2 and TRBJ2-3; 8 bases line up with TRBD1. Germline CDR1 and CDR2: SGHTA and FQGNSA. This CDR3 contains 15 residues. V lost 4 bases, J lost 2 bases, and 5 bases stayed unmatched. The CDR3 region is CASSSDRVVTDTQYF. In DNA form, the CDR3 reads TGTGCCAGCAGCTCGGACAGGGTCGTCACAGATACGCAGTATTTT.

The rearrangement links TRBV30 to TRBJ1-4, with unresolved D. Germline-derived CDR1 and CDR2 are GTSNPN and SVGIG (reference sequence). Trimming removed 5 bases from V and 4 bases from J, with 5 bases in between. CDR3 size: 11 residues. This CDR3 is CAWGFNEKLFF. DNA for the CDR3: TGTGCCTGGGGATTTAATGAAAAACTGTTTTTT.

The chain recombines TRBV5-1 with TRBJ1-5, with D possibly being TRBD1 (6 bases). The V end was cut by 5 bases, the J end by 0 bases, with 12 bases between. The CDR3 spans 15 residues. The V gene's germline CDR1 is SGHRS and CDR2 YFSETQ. CDR3 loop: CASRPEGGSNQPQHF. The CDR3 DNA sequence: TGCGCCAGCAGGCCTGAGGGGGGTAGCAATCAGCCCCAGCATTTT. Together with reference TRBV5-1 and TRBJ1-5, the CDR3 gives the full variable domain: KAGVTQTPRYLIKTRGQQVTLSCSPISGHRSVSWYQQTPGQGLQFLFEYFSETQRNKGNFPGRFSGRQFSNSRSEMNVSTLELGDSALYLCASRPEGGSNQPQHFGDGTRLSIL.

Here the CDR3 reads CASSQEGYSSYTF. CDR3 coding DNA: TGCGCCAGCAGCCAAGAGGGGTATTCGAGCTACACCTTC. The V and J genes are TRBV4-1 and TRBJ1-2, with no clear D. The V end lost 0 bases, the J end lost 9 bases, and 11 bases lay between the germline ends. The germline V gene has CDR1 MGHRA and CDR2 YSYEKL. This CDR3 contains 13 residues.

The chain links TRBV5-1 to TRBJ2-7; 7 bases are a match to TRBD2. The CDR3 loop spans 14 amino acids. Germline V gene lookup returns CDR1 SGHRS and CDR2 YFSETQ. V dropped 0 bases and J dropped 5; count of bases not matched to a gene: 5. In DNA, the CDR3 is TGCGCCAGCAGCTTGGAATCGGCGGGGGACGAGCAGTACTTC. Translation gives CASSLESAGDEQYF.